These 18 T cell receptor beta chains share one sample of origin, sequenced in a study of OX40 agonist ivuxolimab in advanced cancers. Using immunoSEQ multiplex PCR, the repertoire was profiled, and TCRdb retains in-frame clones only, with some absent. The sample lists more than 75,000 clones; roughly 85% were seen once. The sample here was CD4+ or CD8+ T cells sorted from blood, taken in a trial of the OX40 agonist ivuxolimab. The receptors were gathered from an adult with an advanced solid tumor such as melanoma, head and neck, liver or kidney cancer.

The table lists this clone with a count of one. The chain employs TRBV21-1 and TRBJ1-6. TRBV21-1 is a listed pseudogene. CDR3 length equals 15 residues. The CDR3: CASSVREGDNSPLHF. CDR3 sequence (DNA): TGTGCCAGCAGCGTACGTGAGGGTGACAATTCACCCCTCCACTTT.

This chain uses TRBV4-1 with TRBJ2-7; D gene unclear. The CDR3 length is 17 residues. V dropped 0 bases and J dropped 0 bases, with 15 bases sitting between them. Germline assignment: CDR1 MGHRA and CDR2 YSYEKL. The CDR3 sequence is CASSQDPPTASSYEQYF. CDR3 bases: TGCGCCAGCAGCCAAGATCCCCCCACAGCAAGCTCCTACGAGCAGTACTTC.

The V gene is TRBV27, the J gene TRBJ1-1, with a tentative D call TRBD1 (6 bases). The germline V gene has CDR1 MNHEY and CDR2 SMNVEV (reference sequence). V was shortened by 7 bases and J by 2 bases, with 17 bases between the two germline ends. This CDR3 has 15 residues. The DNA of the CDR3 is TGTGCCAGCACCCCTCAAGGGGGAAGAAACACTGAAGCTTTCTTT. This translates into CASTPQGGRNTEAFF.

The V call is TRBV2, the J call TRBJ2-7; no clear D. Trimming took off 8 bases at V and 4 bases at J, with 15 bases between the two ends. The CDR3 has 13 residues. Germline CDR1 is SNHLY and CDR2 is FYNNEI. This CDR3 is CASDGAPGYEQYF. CDR3 nucleotides: TGTGCCAGCGATGGAGCACCCGGGTACGAGCAGTACTTC.

This clone was observed once. This chain joins TRBV5-1 and TRBJ1-2; D call uncertain. Germline V CDR1 and CDR2: SGHRS, YFSETQ. The CDR3 runs to 14 residues. V gave up 0 bases and J gave up 0 bases, with 6 bases separating them. This chain's CDR3 is CASSLGDSNYGYTF. The CDR3 nucleotides are TGCGCCAGCAGCTTGGGGGATTCTAACTATGGCTACACCTTC.

The J gene is TRBJ2-3, the V gene TRBV18, with 9 bases matching TRBD2. Germline values: CDR1 KGHSH, CDR2 LQKENI. There are 15 residues in the CDR3. The trim removed 3 bases at V and 2 bases at J, leaving 3 bases unmatched. The CDR3 here is CASSPGGGATDTQYF. In DNA form, the CDR3 reads TGTGCCAGCTCACCGGGCGGGGGGGCCACAGATACGCAGTATTTT.

The V gene is TRBV2, the J gene TRBJ2-7; possible D gene TRBD2, 5 bases. Germline values: CDR1 SNHLY, CDR2 FYNNEI. The CDR3 runs 13 residues. Trimming stripped 6 bases from V and 0 bases from J, with 9 bases between. Here the CDR3 reads CASRGRSSYEQYF. CDR3 in DNA: TGTGCCAGCAGAGGGAGAAGCTCCTACGAGCAGTACTTC.

This sequence joins TRBV4-1 and TRBJ2-4; D is possibly TRBD2 (6 bases). The germline V and J ends were trimmed by 0 bases and 4 bases, with 16 bases remaining between them. The CDR3 is made up of 17 amino acids. Looked up from germline, CDR1 is MGHRA and CDR2 is YSYEKL. CDR3 region: CASSQDQGPEGKNIQYF. The CDR3 DNA is TGCGCCAGCAGCCAAGATCAAGGACCGGAGGGGAAAAACATTCAGTACTTC.

The chain couples TRBV5-1 to TRBJ2-1; D unresolved. The V end was cut by 1 base, the J end by 5 bases, with 16 bases between. The CDR3 is 16 residues long. The V gene's germline CDR1 is SGHRS and CDR2 YFSETQ. Here the CDR3 reads CASSLPLRTTHNEQFF. Written as DNA, the CDR3 is TGCGCCAGCAGCTTGCCGCTCAGGACCACACACAATGAGCAGTTCTTC.

This chain connects TRBV7-3 to TRBJ1-3; TRBD1 is a possible D gene (6 bases). The V gene's germline CDR1 is SGHTA and CDR2 FQGTGA. This CDR3 contains 16 residues. V lost 2 bases to trimming and J lost 2 bases, with 13 bases between them. Written as DNA, the CDR3 is TGTGCCAGCAGCTTAGGGTTACAGGGAACTGGAAACACCATATATTTT. Translating gives CASSLGLQGTGNTIYF.

This chain uses TRBV5-1 with TRBJ2-7, with D perhaps TRBD1 (6 bases). V shed 4 bases and J shed 0 bases, with 17 bases lying between them. Germline CDR1 reads SGHRS; CDR2 reads YFSETQ. This CDR3 has 16 residues. CDR3 in DNA: TGCGCCAGCAGCCCCTCCAGCAGGGGAAGCTCCTACGAGCAGTACTTC. This encodes CASSPSSRGSSYEQYF.

This sequence joins TRBV7-2 and TRBJ1-2, with unresolved D. The CDR3 totals 11 residues. Germline assignment: CDR1 SGHTA and CDR2 FQGNSA. The germline V and J ends were trimmed by 6 bases and 5 bases, with 7 bases remaining between them. This CDR3 reads CASRIYYGYTF. CDR3 sequence (DNA): TGTGCCAGCAGGATTTATTATGGCTACACCTTC.

The DNA of the CDR3 is TGTGCCAGCAGCAAGGGACTAGCAGGCAATGAGCAGTTCTTC. Translated, it gives CASSKGLAGNEQFF. The rearrangement joins TRBV7-9 to TRBJ2-1; 9 nucleotides align to TRBD2. The CDR3 totals 14 residues. The J segment lost 6 bases and the V segment lost 5 bases, leaving 5 bases of the junction unmatched. Germline CDR1 and CDR2: SEHNR and FQNEAQ (reference sequence).

This clone was observed once. The rearrangement uses TRBV29-1 and TRBJ2-7; TRBD1 agrees at 9 bases. The CDR3 covers 13 residues. Unmatched junction bases numbered 4, after V lost 6 bases and J lost 1 base. Per germline, CDR1 SQVTM and CDR2 ANQGSEA. CDR3 in amino acids: CSVRDRDSYEQYF. The CDR3, as DNA: TGCAGCGTGAGGGACAGGGATTCCTACGAGCAGTACTTC.

V usage is TRBV5-6 and J usage is TRBJ1-2; 12 bases match TRBD1. Germline trimming cut 6 bases from V and 1 base from J; bases unmatched to any gene: 7. In germline, CDR1 is SGHDT, CDR2 YYEEEE. This CDR3 is 16 amino acids long. The CDR3 sequence is CASNLGTGGHNYGYTF. The CDR3 nucleotides are TGTGCCAGCAACTTAGGGACAGGGGGCCATAACTATGGCTACACCTTC.

This clone was seen a few times. The rearrangement uses TRBV2 and TRBJ2-7, with a weak D call TRBD1 (5 bases). CDR3 size: 13 residues. Germline lookup yields CDR1 SNHLY and CDR2 FYNNEI. V lost 5 bases, J lost 1 base, and 9 bases lay in between. The DNA of the CDR3 is TGTGCCAGCAGTATCCAGGGTTCCTACGAGCAGTACTTC. It yields the protein CASSIQGSYEQYF.

The gene calls are TRBV18 and TRBJ2-2; the match to TRBD1 covers 8 bases. This CDR3 region has 16 residues. Germline loops: CDR1 KGHSH, CDR2 LQKENI. V trimming: 3 bases; J trimming: 9 bases; junction bases outside the gene matches: 12. The CDR3, as DNA: TGTGCCAGCTCACCCCGCACCGGGACAGGCCCCAGGGAGCTGTTTTTT. This gives the protein CASSPRTGTGPRELFF.

This clone was observed a single time. The V call is TRBV10-3, the J call TRBJ1-5; 8 bases match TRBD1. Germline-derived CDR1 and CDR2 are ENHRY and SYGVKD. The CDR3 totals 15 residues. Trimming cost V 11 bases and J 7 bases; bases outside gene matches: 16. In nucleotides, the CDR3 is TGTGCCCCGGGGGCCCGCCAGGGGGCAGGGCAGCCCCAGCATTTT. Protein sequence: CAPGARQGAGQPQHF.